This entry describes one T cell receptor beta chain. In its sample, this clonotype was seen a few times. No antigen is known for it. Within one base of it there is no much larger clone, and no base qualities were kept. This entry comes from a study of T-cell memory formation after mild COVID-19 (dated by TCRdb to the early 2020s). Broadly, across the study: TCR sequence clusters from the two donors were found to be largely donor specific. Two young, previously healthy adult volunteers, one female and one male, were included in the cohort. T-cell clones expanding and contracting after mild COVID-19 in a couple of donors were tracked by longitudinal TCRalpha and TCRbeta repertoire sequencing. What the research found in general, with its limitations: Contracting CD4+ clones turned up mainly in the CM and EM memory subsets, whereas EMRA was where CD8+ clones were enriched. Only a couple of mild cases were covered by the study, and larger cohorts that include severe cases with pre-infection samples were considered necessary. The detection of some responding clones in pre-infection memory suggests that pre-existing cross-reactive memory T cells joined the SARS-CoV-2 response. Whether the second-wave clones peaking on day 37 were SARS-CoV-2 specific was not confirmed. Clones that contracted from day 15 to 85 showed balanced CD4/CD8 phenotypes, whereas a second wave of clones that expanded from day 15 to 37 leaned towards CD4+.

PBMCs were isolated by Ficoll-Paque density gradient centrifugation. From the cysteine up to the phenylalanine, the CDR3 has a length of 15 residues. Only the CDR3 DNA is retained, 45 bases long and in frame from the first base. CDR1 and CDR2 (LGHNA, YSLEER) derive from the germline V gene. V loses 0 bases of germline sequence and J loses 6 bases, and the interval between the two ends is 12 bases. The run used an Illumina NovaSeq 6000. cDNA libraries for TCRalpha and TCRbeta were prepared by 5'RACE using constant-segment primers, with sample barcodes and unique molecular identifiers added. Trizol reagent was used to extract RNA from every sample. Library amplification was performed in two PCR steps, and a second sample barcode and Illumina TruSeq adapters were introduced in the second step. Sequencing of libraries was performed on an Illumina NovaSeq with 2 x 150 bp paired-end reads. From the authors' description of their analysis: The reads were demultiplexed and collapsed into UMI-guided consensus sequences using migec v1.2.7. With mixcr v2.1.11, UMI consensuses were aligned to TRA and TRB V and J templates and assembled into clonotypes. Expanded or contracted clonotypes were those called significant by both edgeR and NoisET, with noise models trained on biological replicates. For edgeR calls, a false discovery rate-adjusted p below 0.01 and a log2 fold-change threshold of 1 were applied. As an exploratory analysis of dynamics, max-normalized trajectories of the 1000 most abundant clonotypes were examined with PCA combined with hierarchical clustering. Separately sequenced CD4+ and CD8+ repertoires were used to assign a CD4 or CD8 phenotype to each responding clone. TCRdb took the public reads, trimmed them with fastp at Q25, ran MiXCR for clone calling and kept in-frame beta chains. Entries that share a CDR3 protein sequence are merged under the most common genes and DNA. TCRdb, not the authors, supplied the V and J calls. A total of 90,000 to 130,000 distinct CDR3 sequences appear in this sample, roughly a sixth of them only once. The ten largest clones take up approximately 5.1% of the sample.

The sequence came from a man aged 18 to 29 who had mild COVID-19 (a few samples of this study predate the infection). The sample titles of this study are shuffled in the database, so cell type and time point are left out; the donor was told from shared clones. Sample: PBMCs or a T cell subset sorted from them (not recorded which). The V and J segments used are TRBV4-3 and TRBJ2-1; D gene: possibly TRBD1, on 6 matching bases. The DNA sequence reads TGCGCCAGCAGCCAAGACAGGGGAATCATCAATGAGCAGTTCTTC. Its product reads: CASSQDRGIINEQFF.